A selection of T cell receptor beta chains follows, all from one sample in a study of cytotoxic CD8 clonotypes in ibrutinib-treated CLL. TCRdb's copy holds only in-frame clones and misses some; the assay was immunoSEQ multiplex PCR. The sample lists around 150,000 clones, over 75% occurring once. Sequencing was performed on PBMCs, taken at disease progression, from a patient treated with ibrutinib. The source of these receptors is a human donor with chronic lymphocytic leukemia. Both conserved end residues are part of each CDR3. The D gene is left open where the match is weak. Expanded clones get a size class; other rows say once, few or many, or leave the size out.

NA	TRBV20-1	TRBJ2-3	11	NA	TGCAGTGCTAGAGGCGTGGATACGCAGTATTTT	CSARGVDTQYF
TRBD1	TRBV18	TRBJ2-2	13	NA	TGTGCCAGCTCACTTGGACAGGCCGGGGAGCTGTTTTTT	CASSLGQAGELFF
TRBD1	TRBV2	TRBJ1-1	14	NA	TGTGCCAGCACCCACAGGGGGCCCGCGGTTGAAGCTTTCTTT	CASTHRGPAVEAFF
TRBD2	TRBV11-2	TRBJ2-1	15	NA	TGTGCCAGCAGCTTACTAGCGGGAGGCGGCAATGAACAGTTCTTC	CASSLLAGGGNEQFF
NA	TRBV9	TRBJ2-2	18	NA	TGTGCCAGCAGCTCAGGACCCTACAGGGTCGGAAACACCGGGGAGCTGTTTTTT	CASSSGPYRVGNTGELFF
TRBD1	TRBV7-7	TRBJ2-5	15	NA	TGTGCCAGCAGCTTTAGTACAGGGGGCCAAGAGACCCAGTACTTC	CASSFSTGGQETQYF
NA	TRBV6-6	TRBJ1-4	14	NA	TGTGCCAGCAGTTGGGACAATGTGGGTGAAAAACTGTTTTTT	CASSWDNVGEKLFF
TRBD2	TRBV5-1	TRBJ2-2	15	NA	TGCGCCAGCAGCTTGACGGGAGGGCCGGTCGGGGAGCTGTTTTTT	CASSLTGGPVGELFF
NA	TRBV4-2	TRBJ2-3	14	NA	TGTGCCAGCAGCCAAGGTCGGGTCACAGATACGCAGTATTTT	CASSQGRVTDTQYF
TRBD2	TRBV7-8	TRBJ2-7	16	NA	TGTGCCAGCAGCATTAACCGGGTCCTAGCGGGTAGCGAGCAGTACTTC	CASSINRVLAGSEQYF
NA	TRBV15	TRBJ1-2	16	NA	TGTGCCACCAGCCCGCGGTACACAGGCGGCAACTATGGCTACACCTTC	CATSPRYTGGNYGYTF
TRBD1	TRBV7-6	TRBJ2-2	13	once	TGTGCCAGCAGGCCAGGGGGCACCGGGGAGCTGTTTTTT	CASRPGGTGELFF
TRBD2	TRBV2	TRBJ2-5	15	NA	TGTGCCAGCAGTGGCAGGCGGGAGCCGGGGGGGACCCAGTACTTC	CASSGRREPGGTQYF
NA	TRBV28	TRBJ2-7	14	few	TGTGCCAGCGAGGGAGGACCGGGGACCTACGAGCAGTACTTC	CASEGGPGTYEQYF
NA	TRBV5-1	TRBJ1-4	12	NA	TGCGCCAGCAGTAGGAGGGGCGAAAAACTGTTTTTT	CASSRRGEKLFF
TRBD2	TRBV5-5	TRBJ2-7	17	NA	TGTGCCAGCAGCTTGGGGCTAGCGGGAGGGATCTCCTACGAGCAGTACTTC	CASSLGLAGGISYEQYF
TRBD2	TRBV7-6	TRBJ2-3	16	NA	TGTGCCAGCAGTCCTCACCCCACGGGAGGGCGAGATACGCAGTATTTT	CASSPHPTGGRDTQYF
TRBD1	TRBV19	TRBJ2-1	17	NA	TGTGCCAGTAGTATTTCACGGAGACAGGGGGACTACAATGAGCAGTTCTTC	CASSISRRQGDYNEQFF
NA	TRBV6-5	TRBJ1-2	13	NA	TGTGCCAGCACCAATCCCCGCTTTCATGGCTACACCTTC	CASTNPRFHGYTF
TRBD2	TRBV27	TRBJ2-6	18	NA	TGTGCCAGCAGTTTATTGGGACTAGCGCCTTCTGGGGCCAACGTCCTGACTTTC	CASSLLGLAPSGANVLTF
NA	TRBV11-2	TRBJ2-5	16	NA	TGTGCCAGCAGCTTAGTTGACCAACAGTACCAAGAGACCCAGTACTTC	CASSLVDQQYQETQYF
TRBD1	TRBV6-6	TRBJ1-1	15	NA	TGTGCCAGCAGTCCGGACAGGGCTAAAGGGGGTGAAGCTTTCTTT	CASSPDRAKGGEAFF
NA	TRBV12-5	TRBJ2-3	14	NA	TGTGCTAGTGGTTTGGAGGGAACCACAGATACGCAGTATTTT	CASGLEGTTDTQYF
NA	TRBV19	TRBJ2-3	13	NA	TGTGCCAGTAGGAACACCGGCACAGATACGCAGTATTTT	CASRNTGTDTQYF
NA	TRBV10-3	TRBJ2-3	16	NA	TGTGCCATCAGTGAGTCGTCCGAGGGGGGCACAGATACGCAGTATTTT	CAISESSEGGTDTQYF
NA	TRBV7-8	TRBJ2-1	14	NA	TGTGCCAGCAGCTTACCTCACGGAGACAATGAGCAGTTCTTC	CASSLPHGDNEQFF
NA	TRBV6-1	TRBJ2-2	15	NA	TGTGCCAGCCGCCAGGGGTTTACTACCACCGGGGAGCTGTTTTTT	CASRQGFTTTGELFF
NA	TRBV7-2	TRBJ1-2	14	NA	TGTGCCAGCAGCTTACAGAGGGGGACTGGTGGCTACACCTTC	CASSLQRGTGGYTF
NA	TRBV5-1	TRBJ1-3	14	few	TGCGCCAGCAGCTTGGGCCAGGTTGGAAACACCATATATTTT	CASSLGQVGNTIYF
TRBD1	TRBV18	TRBJ1-1	14	NA	TGTGCCAGCTCACCCCAGACAGGGTTCACTGAAGCTTTCTTT	CASSPQTGFTEAFF
NA	TRBV27	TRBJ2-6	15	NA	TGTGCCAGCAGTTTTGGGGCCCCAGGGGCCAACGTCCTGACTTTC	CASSFGAPGANVLTF
NA	TRBV6-6	TRBJ2-1	15	once	TGTGCCAGCAGTTACGAAGGTCCCTCCTACAATGAGCAGTTCTTC	CASSYEGPSYNEQFF